This paragraph reports one TCR beta chain. The data were taken from a study of cytomegalovirus exposure and HLA in healthy donors. Profiling relied on immunoSEQ multiplex PCR, and the TCRdb table lists in-frame clones only, not all of them. The top ten clones hold 1.4% of a sample with more than 100,000 clones, roughly 90% of them seen once. The CDR3 covers 13 residues. The V gene's germline CDR1 is MNHNY and CDR2 SVGAGI (reference sequence). V lost 6 bases and J 2 bases, leaving 11 bases between the germline ends. Sequencing used PBMCs. This rearrangement joins TRBV6-6 to TRBJ2-7; maybe TRBD1 (5 bases). This sequence originates from a man aged 25-40 years in good health and CMV-seronegative. The CDR3 DNA is TGTGCCAGCAGCCTAGGGGATCCCTACGAGCAGTACTTC. Translating it yields CASSLGDPYEQYF.